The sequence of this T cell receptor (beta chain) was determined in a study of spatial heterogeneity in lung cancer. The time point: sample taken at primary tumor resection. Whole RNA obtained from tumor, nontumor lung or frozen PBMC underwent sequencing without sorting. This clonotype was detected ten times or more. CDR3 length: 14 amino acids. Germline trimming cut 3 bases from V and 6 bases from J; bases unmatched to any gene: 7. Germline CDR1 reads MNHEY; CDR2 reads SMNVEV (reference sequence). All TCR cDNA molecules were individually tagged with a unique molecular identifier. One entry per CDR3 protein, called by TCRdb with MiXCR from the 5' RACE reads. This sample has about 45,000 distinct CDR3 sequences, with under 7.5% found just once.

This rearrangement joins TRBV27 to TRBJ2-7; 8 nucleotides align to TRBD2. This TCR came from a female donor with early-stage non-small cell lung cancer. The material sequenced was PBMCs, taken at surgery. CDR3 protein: CASSLVAGQGEQYF. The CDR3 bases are TGTGCCAGCAGTTTGGTAGCGGGGCAGGGCGAGCAGTACTTC.